This TCR beta chain originates from a study of blood T cell repertoires in COVID-19. Study summary: Sites in the United States, Italy and Spain provided acute and convalescent COVID-19 samples.

Method: immunoSEQ multiplex PCR; TCRdb's copy keeps in-frame clones and lacks some. Of approximately 440,000 clones listed, 88% were seen once; the top ten hold roughly 12%. This CDR3 spans 17 amino acids. V lost 3 bases to trimming and J lost 0 bases; unmatched junction nucleotides: 9. Germline V gene data show CDR1 as LNHDA and CDR2 as SQIVND (reference sequence). Sequencing used peripheral blood. This chain joins TRBV19 and TRBJ1-2, with 8 bases that match TRBD1. The clonotype was recovered from a woman in her 50s with COVID-19, enrolled during active disease. In DNA form, the CDR3 reads TGTGCCAGTAGTATGCAACAGGGGGTCTTGGCTAACTATGGCTACACCTTC. Protein sequence: CASSMQQGVLANYGYTF.